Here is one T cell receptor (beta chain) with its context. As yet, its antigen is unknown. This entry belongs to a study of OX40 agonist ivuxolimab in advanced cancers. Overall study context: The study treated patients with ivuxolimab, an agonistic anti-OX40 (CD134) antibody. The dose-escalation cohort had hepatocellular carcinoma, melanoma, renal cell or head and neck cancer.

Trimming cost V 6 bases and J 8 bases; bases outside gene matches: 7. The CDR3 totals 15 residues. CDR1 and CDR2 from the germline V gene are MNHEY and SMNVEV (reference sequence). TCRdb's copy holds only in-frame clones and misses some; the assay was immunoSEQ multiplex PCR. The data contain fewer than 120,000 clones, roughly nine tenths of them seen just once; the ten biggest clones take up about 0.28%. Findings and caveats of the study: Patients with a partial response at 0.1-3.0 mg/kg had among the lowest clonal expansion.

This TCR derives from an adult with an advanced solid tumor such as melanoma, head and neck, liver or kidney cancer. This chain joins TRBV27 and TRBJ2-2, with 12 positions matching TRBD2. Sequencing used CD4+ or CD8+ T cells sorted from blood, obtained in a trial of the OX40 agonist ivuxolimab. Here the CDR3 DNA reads TGTGCCAGCAGCTTGACTAGCGGGGGTCTGGGGGAGCTGTTTTTT. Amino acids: CASSLTSGGLGELFF.